Listed below are T cell receptor beta chains from one sample, sequenced in a study of regulatory T cells in long-lasting Graves disease. TCRdb re-called the multiplex PCR reads with MiXCR, one entry per CDR3 protein. This table holds around 250,000 distinct CDR3 sequences, under 20% found once. These data were also reused for a study on T cells in Graves' hyperthyroidism and ophthalmopathy.

Sample: peripheral blood mononuclear cells (PBMCs), taken at new diagnosis, from a patient treated with antithyroid drugs. These receptors all stem from a woman in her 30s with Graves disease. The CDR3 runs from the conserved cysteine through the conserved F or W. A D gene is named only where the DNA matches it firmly. Where a row states a size, it is once, few, many or the class of an expanded clone; other rows omit it.

v_call	j_call	clone_size	d_call	cdr3_aa	cdr3_nt
TRBV20-1	TRBJ2-7	many	.	CSAHKKGGTYEQYF	TGCAGTGCTCACAAAAAGGGGGGGACCTACGAGCAGTACTTC
TRBV5-6	TRBJ1-6	few	.	CASSYLGATNSPLHF	TGTGCCAGCAGCTACCTGGGAGCCACCAATTCACCCCTCCACTTT
TRBV3-1	TRBJ2-5	many	.	CASRYEWGEGETQYF	TGTGCCAGCCGTTACGAGTGGGGGGAAGGGGAGACCCAGTACTTC
TRBV20-1	TRBJ2-3	many	TRBD2	CSAFSGGAGTDTQYF	TGCAGTGCTTTTAGCGGGGGGGCCGGCACAGATACGCAGTATTTT
TRBV19	TRBJ1-1	.	.	CASSMGGYTEAFF	TGTGCCAGTAGTATGGGAGGATACACTGAAGCTTTCTTT
TRBV14	TRBJ1-2	.	.	CASSQVLRGGYTF	TGTGCCAGCAGCCAAGTGCTAAGGGGCGGCTACACCTTC
TRBV9	TRBJ1-1	many	.	CASSLKTDLNTEAFF	TGTGCCAGCAGCTTGAAGACAGACCTGAACACTGAAGCTTTCTTT
TRBV3-1	TRBJ2-3	many	TRBD1	CASSKGQGWTDTQYF	TGTGCCAGCAGCAAGGGACAGGGATGGACAGATACGCAGTATTTT
TRBV6-2/TRBV6-3	TRBJ1-1	many	.	CASSYGDTAMNTEAFF	TGTGCCAGCAGTTACGGGGACACAGCCATGAACACTGAAGCTTTCTTT
TRBV7-9	TRBJ2-7	many	TRBD2	CASSLTGGSYEQYF	TGTGCCAGCAGCTTGACGGGGGGTTCCTACGAGCAGTACTTC
TRBV11-3	TRBJ2-2	many	TRBD1	CASSSVTGGELFF	TGTGCCAGCAGCTCCGTGACAGGGGGAGAGCTGTTTTTT